This passage covers 20 T cell receptor beta chains from one sample sequenced in a study of human T cells and chemical hapten exposure listed by TCRdb under 2021. Library method: RACE. Sequencer: NextSeq 500. TCRdb trimmed public reads at Q25 via fastp, called clones via MiXCR and kept in-frame beta chains. Every entry covers one CDR3 protein and lists the most common genes and DNA from its rows. Across this sample there are around 160,000 distinct CDR3 sequences, with about 14% seen only once. Of the sample, approximately 1.5% falls within the top ten clones. What this sample's time point label stands for: patch test 1, 2 weeks after DPC sensitization. The treatment or condition tag for this specimen amounts to: therapeutic diphenylcyclopropenone sensitization with weekly scalp DPC. The sample in question was whole blood, obtained in connection with sensitization to the hapten diphenylcyclopropenone (DPC). These receptors were obtained from a woman younger than 45 with alopecia areata. Some clones in this sample may be carry-over from other donors' samples.

This sequence joins TRBV11-1 and TRBJ2-1; D may be TRBD2 (6 bases). The CDR3 runs to 13 residues. Germline V gene sequence: CDR1 SGHAT, CDR2 FQDESV (reference sequence). Trimming left V 4 bases short and J 8 bases short, with 12 bases between. CDR3 DNA sequence: TGTGCCAGCAGCTCTCGACTAGAAGATGAGCAGTTCTTC. Its protein is CASSSRLEDEQFF.

This clonotype was observed a handful of times. The chain uses TRBV20-1 and TRBJ1-5, with TRBD1 identical over 9 bases. There are 15 residues in the CDR3. The ends lost 3 bases at V and 6 bases at J; junction bases unmatched: 9. Germline CDR1 is DFQATT and CDR2 is SNEGSKA (reference sequence). This CDR3 reads CSASRQGGVFQPQHF. The CDR3 bases are TGCAGTGCTAGTAGACAGGGGGGAGTTTTTCAGCCCCAGCATTTT.

This clonotype occurred a few times. The V call is TRBV9, the J call TRBJ2-7, with D maybe TRBD2 (5 bases). The length of the CDR3 is 16 residues. V was pared by 4 bases and J by 1 base, with 18 bases between. Germline values: CDR1 SGDLS, CDR2 YYNGEE. In DNA form, the CDR3 reads TGTGCCAGCAGCCCGCGGGTGACTGAAAATTCCTACGAGCAGTACTTC. Its translation is CASSPRVTENSYEQYF.

This clonotype has a handful of counts. The chain couples TRBV20-1 to TRBJ2-7; TRBD2 matches 11 bases. The V gene end was trimmed by 5 bases and the J gene end by 2 bases; junction bases not matched to a gene: 5. The CDR3 has 14 residues. Germline loops: CDR1 DFQATT, CDR2 SNEGSKA (reference sequence). CDR3 DNA sequence: TGCAGTGCTCGTTCTAGCGGGGGGACCTACGAGCAGTACTTC. The encoded protein is CSARSSGGTYEQYF.

Only a few counts were recorded for this clonotype. This rearrangement joins TRBV2 to TRBJ2-1; TRBD2 matches 12 bases. This CDR3 spans 18 amino acids. V dropped 6 bases and J dropped 0; count of bases not matched to a gene: 9. The germline gives CDR1 SNHLY, CDR2 FYNNEI. The CDR3 spells CASRLLAGGPSSYNEQFF. The CDR3 nucleotides read TGTGCCAGCAGGCTACTAGCGGGGGGACCGAGCTCCTACAATGAGCAGTTCTTC. Looking up the rest from reference TRBV2 and TRBJ2-1 gives the full variable domain: EPEVTQTPSHQVTQMGQEVILRCVPISNHLYFYWYRQILGQKVEFLVSFYNNEISEKSEIFDDQFSVERPDGSNFTLKIRSTKLEDSAMYFCASRLLAGGPSSYNEQFFGPGTRLTVL.

This clonotype has ten or more counts. The chain carries TRBV20-1 and TRBJ2-7; D gene uncertain. The CDR3 contains 13 residues. V lost 6 bases and J 0 bases, leaving 12 bases between the germline ends. Germline lookup yields CDR1 DFQATT and CDR2 SNEGSKA (reference sequence). CDR3 DNA sequence: TGCAGTGCCGACTTATCGAGCTCCTACGAGCAGTACTTC. Translated: CSADLSSSYEQYF.

This clonotype occurred a few times. V gene TRBV20-1 combines with J gene TRBJ2-5, with 7 bases identical to TRBD1. CDR3 length equals 15 residues. J gave up 1 base and V 3 bases, and 8 bases lay outside the gene matches. Germline V CDR1 and CDR2: DFQATT, SNEGSKA (reference sequence). CDR3 protein: CSASGTGAGQETQYF. The CDR3 nucleotides are TGCAGTGCTAGTGGCACAGGGGCGGGCCAAGAGACCCAGTACTTC.

The J gene is TRBJ1-4, the V gene TRBV14; D gene unclear. The CDR3 runs to 13 residues. The germline gives CDR1 SGHDN, CDR2 FVKESK. V dropped 2 bases and J dropped 4 bases, with 5 bases sitting between them. The DNA of the CDR3 is TGTGCCAGCAGCCAATCCCTTAATGAAAAACTGTTTTTT. It translates to CASSQSLNEKLFF.

The sample holds a few counts of this clonotype. This chain links TRBV6-2 or TRBV6-3 with TRBJ2-1; TRBD1 matches 12 bases. This CDR3 has 15 amino acids. V was clipped by 4 bases and J by 8 bases; unmatched bases: 6. In germline, CDR1 is MNHEY, CDR2 SVGEGT. This CDR3 reads CASSLFRDRGHEQFF. As DNA, the CDR3 is TGTGCCAGCAGTTTGTTCCGGGACAGGGGGCATGAGCAGTTCTTC.

As DNA, the CDR3 is TGTGCCAGCAGCTTTGGTTTGAACACCGGGGAGCTGTTTTTT. Protein product: CASSFGLNTGELFF. The V and J genes are TRBV5-6 and TRBJ2-2; D not certain. Germline values: CDR1 SGHDT, CDR2 YYEEEE. Trimming left V 2 bases short and J 1 base short, with 6 bases between. The CDR3 has 14 amino acids.

This clonotype was seen only a few times. V usage is TRBV5-5 and J usage is TRBJ2-1; TRBD2 matches at 9 bases. The CDR3 contains 17 residues. Germline-derived CDR1 and CDR2 are SGHKS and YYEKEE (reference sequence). The V segment lost 0 bases and the J segment 2 bases; nucleotides outside the gene matches: 6. This CDR3 reads CASSLVLAGGTYNEQFF. The CDR3 DNA is TGTGCCAGCAGCTTGGTACTAGCGGGTGGGACCTACAATGAGCAGTTCTTC.

The chain couples TRBV7-2 to TRBJ2-7, with 10 bases identical to TRBD2. The germline V gene encodes CDR1 SGHTA and CDR2 FQGNSA. The CDR3 covers 15 residues. V lost 1 base to trimming and J lost 5 bases; unmatched junction nucleotides: 5. Here the CDR3 reads CASSLVASGSHEQYF. In DNA, the CDR3 is TGTGCCAGCAGCTTAGTAGCTAGCGGGAGCCACGAGCAGTACTTC. The full variable domain, with the rest looked up from reference TRBV7-2 and TRBJ2-7, is GAGVSQSPSNKVTEKGKDVELRCDPISGHTALYWYRQSLGQGLEFLIYFQGNSAPDKSGLPSDRFSAERTGGSVSTLTIQRTQQEDSAVYLCASSLVASGSHEQYFGPGTRLTVT.

The CDR3 sequence is CASRRQGRTEAFF. The CDR3 DNA sequence: TGTGCCAGCAGGCGACAGGGAAGGACTGAAGCTTTCTTT. V gene TRBV28 combines with J gene TRBJ1-1; 7 bases line up with TRBD1. Trimming cost V 6 bases and J 5 bases; bases outside gene matches: 6. This CDR3 has 13 residues. Germline V lookup: CDR1 MDHEN, CDR2 SYDVKM.

The gene calls are TRBV5-1 and TRBJ2-1, with D unclear. From germline, CDR1 is SGHRS and CDR2 YFSETQ. This CDR3 region has 14 residues. Trimming cost V 0 bases and J 8 bases, with 12 bases left between them. The CDR3 is CASSLVVESHEQFF. The CDR3 bases are TGCGCCAGCAGCTTGGTGGTCGAGAGCCATGAGCAGTTCTTC.

This clonotype was recorded a few times. The chain carries TRBV6-2 or TRBV6-3 and TRBJ1-2; D remains ambiguous. Germline-derived CDR1 and CDR2 are MNHEY and SVGEGT. The length of the CDR3 is 13 residues. The germline V and J ends were trimmed by 2 bases and 8 bases, with 12 bases remaining between them. The chain's CDR3 is CASSYQANLGYTF. CDR3 DNA: TGTGCCAGCAGTTACCAGGCCAATCTGGGCTACACCTTC.

The chain has TRBV7-2 and TRBJ1-1, with TRBD1 as a possible D gene (5 bases). Germline-derived CDR1 and CDR2 are SGHTA and FQGNSA. Trimming removed 5 bases at V and 12 bases at J, with 19 bases between. The CDR3 length is 13 residues. In DNA form, the CDR3 reads TGTGCCAGCAGCACCCGTTCGGGGCGCGAATCTTTCTTT. This gives the protein CASSTRSGRESFF.

This clonotype has at least ten counts. The CDR3 bases are TGTGCCAGCAGCTTGTGGACTAGCGGGAGGGAGAGAACCGGGGAGCTGTTTTTT. This sequence encodes CASSLWTSGRERTGELFF. V gene TRBV5-6 combines with J gene TRBJ2-2, with 15 bases lining up with TRBD2. Per germline, CDR1 SGHDT and CDR2 YYEEEE. With V trimmed by 1 base and J by 5 bases, 6 bases remained unmatched. CDR3 size: 18 residues.

The chain recombines TRBV12-3 or TRBV12-4 with TRBJ2-2; 7 bases agree with TRBD1. The V segment lost 6 bases and the J segment 5 bases; nucleotides outside the gene matches: 6. The length of the CDR3 is 14 residues. The CDR3 DNA reads TGTGCCAGCAGCCCTTACAGGGGAACCGGGGAGCTGTTTTTT. It is translated as CASSPYRGTGELFF.

This clonotype came up a few times. V usage is TRBV29-1 and J usage is TRBJ1-5, with D possibly being TRBD1 (6 bases). The V gene's germline CDR1 is SQVTM and CDR2 ANQGSEA. V was trimmed by 3 bases and J by 4 bases, leaving 10 bases between them. CDR3 length: 13 residues. CDR3: CSVDGGLNQPQHF. CDR3 nucleotide sequence: TGCAGCGTTGATGGGGGGCTAAATCAGCCCCAGCATTTT.

CDR3 protein: CASSLAGTDVYEQYF. For the CDR3, the DNA is TGTGCCAGCAGCCTCGCGGGGACAGACGTGTACGAGCAGTACTTC. The chain employs TRBV7-2 and TRBJ2-7; D possibly corresponds to TRBD1 (7 bases). V was pared by 5 bases and J by 4 bases, with 18 bases between. Germline V lookup: CDR1 SGHTA, CDR2 FQGNSA. The CDR3 loop spans 15 amino acids.